This T cell receptor beta chain was identified during a study of CD8+CD57+ T cells in acquired aplastic anemia. Across the whole study: The average for DNA from sorted CD4+ and CD8+ cells was about 3.3 ug.

Comments on this clonotype: Its antigen is currently unknown.

General study results and limits: Levels of CD8+ Simpson's diversity were not significantly distinct in patients versus controls.

CDR3 and TCR beta VDJ profiling relied on a genomic DNA template. One entry per CDR3 protein results from TCRdb running MiXCR on the reads. The table lists around 120,000 distinct CDR3 sequences, 30% to 45% of them singletons, with about 3% in the top ten. Patients who underwent sequencing had shown CD8+CD57+ cell expansion by flow cytometry. Patients uniformly had severe acquired aplastic anemia. The study sampled blood from patients who had received no therapy. This receptor was identified in a human donor with aplastic anemia. The source material was sorted CD4+, CD8+, or CD8+CD57+ T cells (not recorded which) from PBMCs.

The CDR3 DNA reads TGTGCCAGCAGCGCCGGAGCGGCGGGACAGCCCCAGCATTTT. Protein product: CASSAGAAGQPQHF. The rearrangement joins TRBV6-1 to TRBJ1-5, with D uncertain. The CDR3 extends over 14 amino acids. Germline V lookup: CDR1 MNHNS, CDR2 SASEGT. Trimming shortened V by 6 bases and J by 7 bases, and 16 bases separated the two germline ends.